The clone carrying this T cell receptor (beta chain) has just a few counts. Its antigen is not known. Sequencing was performed with immunoSEQ multiplex PCR; in TCRdb, only in-frame clones are kept and a portion is missing. The table records some 15,000 clones, roughly 80% of them present only once. Trimming cost V 3 bases and J 1 base, with 7 bases left between them. In germline, CDR1 is KGHSH, CDR2 LQKENI. CDR3 size: 13 residues. These data belong to a study of immune cell composition in non-small cell lung cancer. Study-wide findings and caveats: Tumour-associated clones >0.5% occurred in roughly 35% of adenocarcinomas, 75% of squamous.

Material for sequencing was lung tumor tissue. The rearrangement links TRBV18 to TRBJ2-7; D might be TRBD1 (5 bases). The sequence was collected from a human donor with non-small cell lung cancer. The CDR3 DNA is TGTGCCAGCTCACCGACAGTATCCTACGAGCAGTACTTC. Amino acids: CASSPTVSYEQYF.